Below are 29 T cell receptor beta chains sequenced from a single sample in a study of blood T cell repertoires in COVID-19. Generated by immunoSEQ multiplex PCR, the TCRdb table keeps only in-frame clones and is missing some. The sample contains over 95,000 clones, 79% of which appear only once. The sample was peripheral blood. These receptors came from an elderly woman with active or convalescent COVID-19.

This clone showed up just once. DNA of the CDR3: TGTGCCAGCAGTTTGGGCGGGATGGGTCACTACGAGCAGTACTTC. Its translation: CASSLGGMGHYEQYF. This chain joins TRBV6-5 and TRBJ2-7, with D possibly TRBD2 on 6 matching bases. V gave up 4 bases and J gave up 3 bases, with 16 bases separating them. Germline CDR1 and CDR2: MNHEY and SVGAGI. This CDR3 has 15 residues.

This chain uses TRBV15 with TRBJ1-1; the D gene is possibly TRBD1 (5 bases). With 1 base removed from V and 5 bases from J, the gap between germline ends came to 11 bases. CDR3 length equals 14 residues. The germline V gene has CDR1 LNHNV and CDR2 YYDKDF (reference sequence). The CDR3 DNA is TGTGCCACCAGCAGAGGCCAGGGCATTACTGAAGCTTTCTTT. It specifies CATSRGQGITEAFF.

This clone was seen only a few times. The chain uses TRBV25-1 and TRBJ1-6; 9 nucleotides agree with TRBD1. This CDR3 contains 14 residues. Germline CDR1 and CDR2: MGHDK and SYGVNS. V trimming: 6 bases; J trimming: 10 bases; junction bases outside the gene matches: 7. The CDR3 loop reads CASRTGTGLSPLHF. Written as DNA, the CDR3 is TGTGCCAGCAGGACCGGGACAGGGCTCTCACCCCTCCACTTT.

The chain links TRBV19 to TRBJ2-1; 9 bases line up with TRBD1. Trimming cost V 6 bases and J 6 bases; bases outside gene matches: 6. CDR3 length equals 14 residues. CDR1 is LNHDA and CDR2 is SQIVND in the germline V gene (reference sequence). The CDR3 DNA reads TGTGCCAGTAGATCGGACAGGGGAGGCAATGAGCAGTTCTTC. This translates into CASRSDRGGNEQFF. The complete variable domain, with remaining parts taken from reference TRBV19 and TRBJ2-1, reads DGGITQSPKYLFRKEGQNVTLSCEQNLNHDAMYWYRQDPGQGLRLIYYSQIVNDFQKGDIAEGYSVSREKKESFPLTVTSAQKNPTAFYLCASRSDRGGNEQFFGPGTRLTVL.

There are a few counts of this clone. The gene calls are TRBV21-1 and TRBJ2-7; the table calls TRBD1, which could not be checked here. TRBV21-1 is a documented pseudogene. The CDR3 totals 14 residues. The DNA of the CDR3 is TGTGCCAGCACCGGGCCAGGGGATTTCTACGAGCAGTACTTC. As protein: CASTGPGDFYEQYF.

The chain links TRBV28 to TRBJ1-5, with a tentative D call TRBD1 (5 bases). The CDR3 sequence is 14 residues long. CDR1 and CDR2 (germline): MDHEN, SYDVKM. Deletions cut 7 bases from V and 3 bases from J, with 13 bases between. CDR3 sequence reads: CASNQRTPNQPQHF. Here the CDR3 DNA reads TGTGCCAGCAACCAGAGGACACCCAATCAGCCCCAGCATTTT.

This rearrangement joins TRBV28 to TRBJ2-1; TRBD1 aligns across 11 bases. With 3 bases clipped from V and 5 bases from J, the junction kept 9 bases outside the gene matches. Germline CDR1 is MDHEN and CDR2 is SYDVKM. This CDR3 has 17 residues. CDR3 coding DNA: TGTGCCAGCAGTTTTTCTGGAGAGGGACAGGGGGACAATGAGCAGTTCTTC. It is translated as CASSFSGEGQGDNEQFF.

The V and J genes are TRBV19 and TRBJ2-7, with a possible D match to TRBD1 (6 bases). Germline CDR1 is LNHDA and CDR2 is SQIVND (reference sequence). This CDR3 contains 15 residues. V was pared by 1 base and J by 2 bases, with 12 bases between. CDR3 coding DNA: TGTGCCAGTAGTATAGGGCCAGGGGAGACCTACGAGCAGTACTTC. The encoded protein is CASSIGPGETYEQYF.

The CDR3 region has the DNA TGTGCCAGCAGCATCGCCCATACCAGACAAGAGACCCAGTACTTC. Its protein product is CASSIAHTRQETQYF. V gene TRBV5-8 combines with J gene TRBJ2-5; D uncertain. The V end was cut by 4 bases, the J end by 2 bases, with 15 bases between. The germline CDR1 and CDR2 sequences are SGHTS and YDEGEE. The CDR3 sequence is 15 residues long. Using reference TRBV5-8 and TRBJ2-5 for the parts outside the CDR3, the full variable domain is EAGVTQSPTHLIKTRGQQATLRCSPISGHTSVYWYQQALGLGLQFLLWYDEGEERNRGNFPPRFSGRQFPNYSSELNVNALELEDSALYLCASSIAHTRQETQYFGPGTRLLVL.

As DNA, the CDR3 is TGTGCCAGCAGCTTAGGGTCCGGGACTCTCAATGAAAAACTGTTTTTT. This gives the protein CASSLGSGTLNEKLFF. The rearrangement links TRBV7-9 to TRBJ1-4; D perhaps matches TRBD1 (5 bases). The CDR3 runs to 16 residues. The germline V and J ends were trimmed by 1 base and 5 bases, with 14 bases remaining between them. From germline, CDR1 is SEHNR and CDR2 FQNEAQ (reference sequence).

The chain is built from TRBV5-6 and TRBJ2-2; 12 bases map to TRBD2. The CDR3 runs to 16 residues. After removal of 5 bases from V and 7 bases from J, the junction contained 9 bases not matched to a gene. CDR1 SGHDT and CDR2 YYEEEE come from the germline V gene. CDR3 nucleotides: TGTGCCAGCAGACGAAGACTAGCGGGAGTACACGGGGAGCTGTTTTTT. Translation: CASRRRLAGVHGELFF.

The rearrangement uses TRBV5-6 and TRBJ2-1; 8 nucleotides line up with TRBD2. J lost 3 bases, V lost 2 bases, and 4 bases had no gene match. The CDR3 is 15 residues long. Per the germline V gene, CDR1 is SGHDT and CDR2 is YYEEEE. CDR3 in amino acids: CASSFEREFYNEQFF. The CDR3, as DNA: TGTGCCAGCAGCTTCGAGCGGGAGTTCTACAATGAGCAGTTCTTC.

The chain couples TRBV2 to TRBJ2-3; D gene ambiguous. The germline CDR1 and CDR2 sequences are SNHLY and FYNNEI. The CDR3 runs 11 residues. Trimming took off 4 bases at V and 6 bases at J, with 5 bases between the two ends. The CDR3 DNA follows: TGTGCCAGCAGTGTGTCGGATACGCAGTATTTT. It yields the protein CASSVSDTQYF.

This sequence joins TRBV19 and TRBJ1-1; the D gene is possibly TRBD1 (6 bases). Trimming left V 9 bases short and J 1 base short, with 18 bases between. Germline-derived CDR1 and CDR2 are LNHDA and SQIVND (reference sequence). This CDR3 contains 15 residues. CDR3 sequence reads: CASLMGGAANTEAFF. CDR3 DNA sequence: TGTGCCAGCCTAATGGGGGGGGCGGCGAACACTGAAGCTTTCTTT.

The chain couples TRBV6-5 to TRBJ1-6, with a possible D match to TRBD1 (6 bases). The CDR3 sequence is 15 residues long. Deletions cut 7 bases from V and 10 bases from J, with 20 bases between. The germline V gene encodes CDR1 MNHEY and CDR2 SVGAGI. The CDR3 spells CASTPGAQRGSPLHF. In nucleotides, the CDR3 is TGTGCCAGCACCCCAGGGGCCCAAAGGGGGTCACCCCTCCACTTT.

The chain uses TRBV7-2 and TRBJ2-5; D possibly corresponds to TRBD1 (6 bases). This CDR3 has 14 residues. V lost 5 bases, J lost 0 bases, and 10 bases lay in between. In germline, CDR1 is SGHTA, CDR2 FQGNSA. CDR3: CASSTDRYQETQYF. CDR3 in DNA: TGTGCCAGCAGCACTGACAGGTACCAAGAGACCCAGTACTTC.

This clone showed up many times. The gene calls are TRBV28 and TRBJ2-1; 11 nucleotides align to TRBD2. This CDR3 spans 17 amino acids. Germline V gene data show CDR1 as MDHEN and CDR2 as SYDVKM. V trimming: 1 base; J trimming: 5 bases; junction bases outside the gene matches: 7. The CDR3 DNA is TGTGCCAGCAGTTTATTAGCGGGAGGGCCCCTAGACAATGAGCAGTTCTTC. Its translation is CASSLLAGGPLDNEQFF.

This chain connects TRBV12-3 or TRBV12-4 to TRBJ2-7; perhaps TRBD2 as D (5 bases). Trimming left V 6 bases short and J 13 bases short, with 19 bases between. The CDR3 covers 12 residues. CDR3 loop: CASRRTESRHYF. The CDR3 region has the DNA TGTGCCAGCAGACGGACTGAGAGCCGGCATTACTTC.

The CDR3 DNA sequence: TGTGCCAGCAGTTACGGTCCAGGCCGGTCCCCTCTCGAGCAGTACTTC. It yields the protein CASSYGPGRSPLEQYF. This chain uses TRBV6-5 with TRBJ2-7, with D hard to call. The CDR3 consists of 16 residues. Trimming stripped 2 bases from V and 6 bases from J, with 20 bases between. Germline CDR1 is MNHEY and CDR2 is SVGAGI.

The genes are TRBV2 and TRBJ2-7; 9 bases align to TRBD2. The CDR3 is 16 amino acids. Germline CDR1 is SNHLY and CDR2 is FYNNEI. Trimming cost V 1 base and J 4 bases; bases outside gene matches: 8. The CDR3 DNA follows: TGTGCCAGCAGTGAAGGGTTGCGGGAGGGCCGGTACGAGCAGTACTTC. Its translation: CASSEGLREGRYEQYF.

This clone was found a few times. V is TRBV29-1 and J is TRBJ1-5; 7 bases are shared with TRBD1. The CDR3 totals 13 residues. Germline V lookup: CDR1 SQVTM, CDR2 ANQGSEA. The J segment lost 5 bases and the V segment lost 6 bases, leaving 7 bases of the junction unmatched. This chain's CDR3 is CSVRQGRDQPQHF. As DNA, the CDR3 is TGCAGCGTCCGACAGGGCCGGGATCAGCCCCAGCATTTT.

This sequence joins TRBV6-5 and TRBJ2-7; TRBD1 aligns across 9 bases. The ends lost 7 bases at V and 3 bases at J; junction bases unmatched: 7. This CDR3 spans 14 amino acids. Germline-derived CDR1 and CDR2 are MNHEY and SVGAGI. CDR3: CASTVQGALYEQYF. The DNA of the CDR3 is TGTGCCAGCACCGTACAGGGGGCCCTCTACGAGCAGTACTTC.

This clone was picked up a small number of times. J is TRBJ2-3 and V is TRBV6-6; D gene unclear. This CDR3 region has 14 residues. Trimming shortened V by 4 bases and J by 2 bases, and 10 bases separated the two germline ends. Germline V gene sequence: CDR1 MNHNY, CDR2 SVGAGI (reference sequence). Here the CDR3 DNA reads TGTGCCAGCAGTTCAGCCAGGTCCACAGATACGCAGTATTTT. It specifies CASSSARSTDTQYF.

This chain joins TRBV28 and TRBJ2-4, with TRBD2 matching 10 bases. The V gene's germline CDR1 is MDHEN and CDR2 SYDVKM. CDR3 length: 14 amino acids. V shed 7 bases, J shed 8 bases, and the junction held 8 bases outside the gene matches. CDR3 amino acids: CASIPAGGQDIQYF. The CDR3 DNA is TGTGCCAGCATCCCAGCGGGAGGGCAGGACATTCAGTACTTC.

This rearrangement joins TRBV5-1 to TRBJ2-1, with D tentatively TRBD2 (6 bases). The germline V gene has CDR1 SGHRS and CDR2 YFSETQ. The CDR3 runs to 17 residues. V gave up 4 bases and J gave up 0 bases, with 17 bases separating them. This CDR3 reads CASSPGGTASSYNEQFF. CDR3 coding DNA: TGCGCCAGCAGCCCCGGAGGGACGGCCAGCTCCTACAATGAGCAGTTCTTC.

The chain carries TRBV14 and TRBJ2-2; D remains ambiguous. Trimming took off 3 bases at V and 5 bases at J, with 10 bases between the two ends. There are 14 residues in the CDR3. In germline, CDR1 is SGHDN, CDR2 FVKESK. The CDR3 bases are TGTGCCAGCAGCCATATCCGGTGGACCGGGGAGCTGTTTTTT. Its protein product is CASSHIRWTGELFF.

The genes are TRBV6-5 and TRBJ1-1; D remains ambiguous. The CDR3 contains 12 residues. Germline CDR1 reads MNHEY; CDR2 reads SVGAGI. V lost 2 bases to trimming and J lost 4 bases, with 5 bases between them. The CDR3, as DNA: TGTGCCAGCAGTTACCCCCGCACTGAAGCTTTCTTT. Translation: CASSYPRTEAFF.

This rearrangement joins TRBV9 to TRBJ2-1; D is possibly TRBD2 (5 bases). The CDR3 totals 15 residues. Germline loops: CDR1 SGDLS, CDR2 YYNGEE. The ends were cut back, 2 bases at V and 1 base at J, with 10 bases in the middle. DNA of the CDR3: TGTGCCAGCAGCGTGAGGGCTGGATCCTACAATGAGCAGTTCTTC. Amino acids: CASSVRAGSYNEQFF.

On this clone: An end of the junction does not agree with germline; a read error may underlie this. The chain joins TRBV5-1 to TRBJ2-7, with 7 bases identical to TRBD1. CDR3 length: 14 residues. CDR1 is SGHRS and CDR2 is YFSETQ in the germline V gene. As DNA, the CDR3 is TGTGCCAGCAGCTTTGGGGGACAGTCCTACGAGCAGTACTTC. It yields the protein CASSFGGQSYEQYF.